A selection of T cell receptor beta chains follows, all from one sample in a study of blood T cell repertoires in COVID-19. Sequencing was performed with immunoSEQ multiplex PCR; in TCRdb, only in-frame clones are kept and a portion is missing. This table holds some 120,000 clones, 80% to 85% found once. The material sequenced was peripheral blood. The receptors come from a man in his 70s with acute or convalescent COVID-19. Each CDR3 is given with its conserved first and last residue. A D gene is named only where the DNA matches it firmly. Clone sizes are given selectively: once, few, many, or a class where the clone is expanded.

V,J,D,size,DNA,CDR3
TRBV6-5,TRBJ2-5,TRBD2,.,TGTGCCAGCAGTCCACGAAGCGGGAACTACGAGACCCAGTACTTC,CASSPRSGNYETQYF
TRBV12-3/TRBV12-4,TRBJ1-1,TRBD1,.,TGTGCCAGCAAAACAGGGGGCACTGAAGCTTTCTTT,CASKTGGTEAFF
TRBV30,TRBJ1-2,.,.,TGTGCCTGGAGCGTCGAGAGCTATGGCTACACCTTC,CAWSVESYGYTF
TRBV19,TRBJ1-4,TRBD1,.,TGTGCCAGTAGTAGGACAGGGGCGAGTGAAAAACTGTTTTTT,CASSRTGASEKLFF
TRBV18,TRBJ1-2,TRBD1,.,TGTGCCAGCTCATCTTCCGGGACAGAGCATGGCTACACCTTC,CASSSSGTEHGYTF
TRBV5-1,TRBJ2-7,TRBD1,few,TGCGCCAGCAGCTTGGGGGCAGGGGGTAGCTCCTACGAGCAGTACTTC,CASSLGAGGSSYEQYF
TRBV19,TRBJ1-5,TRBD1,once,TGTGCCAGTAGTACCCGGGACAGGGACTATCAGCCCCAGCATTTT,CASSTRDRDYQPQHF
TRBV3-1/TRBV3-2,TRBJ2-1,TRBD2,.,TGTGCCAGCAGCCTACTAGCGGGGGGGCCGGGTGAGCAGTTCTTC,CASSLLAGGPGEQFF
TRBV5-4,TRBJ2-1,TRBD2,once,TGTGCCAGCAGTAGGGAAGCGGGAGGCCGATACAATGAGCAGTTCTTC,CASSREAGGRYNEQFF
TRBV2,TRBJ1-4,.,.,TGTGCCAGCAGGGTCCAGGGTGCAACTAATGAAAAACTGTTTTTT,CASRVQGATNEKLFF
TRBV18,TRBJ2-5,.,.,TGTGCCAGCTCACCACCGGAGGATAGTGTTGGGACCCAGTACTTC,CASSPPEDSVGTQYF
TRBV28,TRBJ1-2,TRBD1,once,TGTGCCAGCAGTATACCGGGACAGCCTCTTTATGGCTACACCTTC,CASSIPGQPLYGYTF
TRBV6-5,TRBJ1-2,.,.,TGTGCCAGCACCCCCAGGGCGTCGGGGGATGGCTACACCTTC,CASTPRASGDGYTF
TRBV2,TRBJ1-1,.,.,TGTGCCAGCAGTGAACAGGGAGGGAACACTGAAGCTTTCTTT,CASSEQGGNTEAFF
TRBV7-3,TRBJ2-3,.,.,TGTGCCAGCAGCTTTTCACTTAGCACAGATACGCAGTATTTT,CASSFSLSTDTQYF
TRBV5-1,TRBJ2-3,.,.,TGCGCCAGCAGCTTGGGGGGACTCACAGATACGCAGTATTTT,CASSLGGLTDTQYF
TRBV5-1,TRBJ1-2,TRBD1,.,TGCGCCAGCAGCTTGGATCCGGGACAGGCCCCGGTACTCTTC,CASSLDPGQAPVLF
TRBV5-1,TRBJ2-2,.,once,TGCGCCAGCAGCCGCTGGACCTGGGGGGTCTTAGACACCGGGGAGCTGTTTTTT,CASSRWTWGVLDTGELFF
TRBV7-2,TRBJ1-4,.,.,TGTGCCAGCAGCCATAACGGACTCGGTGAAAAACTGTTTTTT,CASSHNGLGEKLFF
TRBV6-5,TRBJ1-4,.,.,TGTGCCAGCAGCGTACAGGGTACAACTAATGAAAAACTGTTTTTT,CASSVQGTTNEKLFF
TRBV10-3,TRBJ1-5,TRBD1,.,TGTGCCATCAGTGGGACAGGGGTGGGTGGCAATCAGCCCCAGCATTTT,CAISGTGVGGNQPQHF
TRBV15,TRBJ2-6,.,once,TGTGCCACCAGCAGAGGGGGGACAATCCACTCTGGGGCCAACGTCCTGACTTTC,CATSRGGTIHSGANVLTF
TRBV3-1/TRBV3-2,TRBJ2-7,.,.,TGTGCCAGCAGCCAATCCGACGAGCAGTACTTC,CASSQSDEQYF
TRBV12-2,TRBJ1-3,.,.,TGTGCAAGTCGCCTGACAGGGGGCACACCTGGAAACACCATATATTTT,CASRLTGGTPGNTIYF
TRBV11-2,TRBJ1-2,.,.,TGTGCCAGCAGCTTATCACAATCCGGAGCCTATGGCTACACCTTC,CASSLSQSGAYGYTF
TRBV27,TRBJ2-7,TRBD1,.,TGTGCCAGCAGTATGACAGGGTTCACCTACGAGCAGTACTTC,CASSMTGFTYEQYF
TRBV5-1,TRBJ2-1,TRBD1,.,TGCGCCAGCAGCTCCAACAGGGGACCTTACAATGAGCAGTTCTTC,CASSSNRGPYNEQFF
TRBV7-6,TRBJ1-1,.,.,TGTGCCAGCAGCTTAAGTGGCAGAAATCCCACTGAAGCTTTCTTT,CASSLSGRNPTEAFF
TRBV5-6,TRBJ2-5,TRBD1,.,TGTGCCAGCGCCACAGGGGGGTTAGAGACCCAGTACTTC,CASATGGLETQYF
TRBV4-1,TRBJ2-7,.,.,TGCGCCAGCAGCCCAGGAGGTAGCGACAGGAGGTCCGAGCAGTACTTC,CASSPGGSDRRSEQYF
TRBV14,TRBJ1-4,TRBD1,.,TGTGCCAGCAGTAAAGGCGTACAGGGGACTGGTGAAAAACTGTTTTTT,CASSKGVQGTGEKLFF